Listed here are 2 T cell receptor beta chains from one sample, sequenced in a study of T cell responses to AZD1222 COVID-19 vaccine. Using immunoSEQ multiplex PCR, the repertoire was profiled, and TCRdb retains in-frame clones only, with some absent. The profile shows 110,000 to 150,000 clones, over 75% of them singletons. Sequencing used peripheral blood, obtained on day 0 of AZD1222 vaccination. These receptors all stem from an adult in good health.

This rearrangement joins TRBV5-3 to TRBJ2-3; 8 bases match TRBD1. TRBV5-3 is sorted into the ORF group, with uncertain function. Trimming at V came to 0 bases and at J to 0 bases, leaving 12 bases not matched to a gene. This CDR3 is built from 19 residues. CDR3 nucleotides: TGTGCCAGAAGCTTGGCCGGATCGACAGGGGTATTGAGCACAGATACGCAGTATTTT. It specifies CARSLAGSTGVLSTDTQYF.

The chain employs TRBV6-5 and TRBJ1-5; 10 bases map to TRBD1. The V gene end was trimmed by 8 bases and the J gene end by 5 bases; junction bases not matched to a gene: 3. The CDR3 spans 13 residues. Germline V gene data show CDR1 as MNHEY and CDR2 as SVGAGI. DNA of the CDR3: TGTGCCAGCGCCGGGACAGGGGATCAGCCCCAGCATTTT. Amino acid sequence: CASAGTGDQPQHF.